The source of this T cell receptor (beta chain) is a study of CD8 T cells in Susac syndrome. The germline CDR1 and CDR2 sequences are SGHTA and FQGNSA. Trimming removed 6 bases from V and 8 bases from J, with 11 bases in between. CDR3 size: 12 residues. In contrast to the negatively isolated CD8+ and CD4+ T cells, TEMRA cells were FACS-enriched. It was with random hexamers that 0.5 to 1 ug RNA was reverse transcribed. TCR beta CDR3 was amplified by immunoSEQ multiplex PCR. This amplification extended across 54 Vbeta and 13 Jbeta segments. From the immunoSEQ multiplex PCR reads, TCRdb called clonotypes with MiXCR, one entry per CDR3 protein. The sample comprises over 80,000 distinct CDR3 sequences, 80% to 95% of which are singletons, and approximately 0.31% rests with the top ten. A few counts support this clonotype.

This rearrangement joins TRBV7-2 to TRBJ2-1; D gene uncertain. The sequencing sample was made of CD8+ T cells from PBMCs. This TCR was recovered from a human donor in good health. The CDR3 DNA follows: TGTGCCAGCAGTTCCCCCCTCGATGAGCAGTTCTTC. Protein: CASSSPLDEQFF.